The text below deals with one TCR beta chain. Its antigen is currently unknown. PBMCs came from roughly 10 ml fresh peripheral blood. RNA transcripts gave rise to amplified TCR beta CDR3 regions. Initially, a first-round RT-PCR of the TCR CDR3 employed the HTBI primer set. Using its own MiXCR run on the multiplex PCR reads, TCRdb lists one record per CDR3 protein. Seen here are 92,000 or so distinct CDR3 sequences, around 50% observed once, and the top ten hold roughly 29%. This sample was included in a study of T cells in Graves' hyperthyroidism and ophthalmopathy. Findings of the study overall: Most expanded thyroid clonotypes above 0.001 also appeared in blood. Prediction of ophthalmopathy progression came a median roughly 6.6 months pre-onset.

The receptor was isolated from a woman in her 40s with Graves' hyperthyroidism. The material sequenced was blood.

This chain's CDR3 is CASSERLAGDTGELFF. The CDR3 DNA sequence: TGTGCCAGCAGTGAACGACTAGCGGGAGACACCGGGGAGCTGTTTTTT. This rearrangement joins TRBV2 to TRBJ2-2, with 12 bases lining up with TRBD2. Losses at the gene ends were 2 bases for V and 3 bases for J; bases not matched to a gene: 1. The germline gives CDR1 SNHLY, CDR2 FYNNEI. This CDR3 region has 16 residues.